This T cell receptor beta chain was documented in a study of blood T cells in healthy people across ages. This CDR3 has 15 amino acids. Germline-derived CDR1 and CDR2 are DFQATT and SNEGSKA (reference sequence). V lost 3 bases and J lost 2, with 16 bases in between. Study-level results: Any changes in expanded clonotypes were possibly confounded, as donor CMV status remained unknown. Whereas aged donors had fewer naive CD4+ cells, long-lived donors had more of them and higher diversity.

Every donor provided around 9.5 milliliters of peripheral blood. With respect to this clonotype: Its antigen is unidentified.

Through a sample-barcoded 5' primer and a J-beta primer mix, a second PCR was run for roughly 6 to 12 cycles. With 12 random nucleotides, a template-switch adaptor tagged each individual cDNA molecule. TCRdb called the 5' RACE reads again in MiXCR, with one record for every CDR3 protein. The data contain over 1.5 million distinct CDR3 sequences, around 50% of them seen just once; the ten biggest clones take up 2.1%. The chain combines TRBV20-1 with TRBJ2-5; D might be TRBD1 or TRBD2, each matching 7 bases. The sample taken for sequencing was blood. The receptor was derived from a middle-aged woman in good health. CDR3 residues: CSASPWEGAQETQYF. The CDR3 DNA reads as TGCAGTGCTAGTCCTTGGGAGGGGGCACAAGAGACCCAGTACTTC.